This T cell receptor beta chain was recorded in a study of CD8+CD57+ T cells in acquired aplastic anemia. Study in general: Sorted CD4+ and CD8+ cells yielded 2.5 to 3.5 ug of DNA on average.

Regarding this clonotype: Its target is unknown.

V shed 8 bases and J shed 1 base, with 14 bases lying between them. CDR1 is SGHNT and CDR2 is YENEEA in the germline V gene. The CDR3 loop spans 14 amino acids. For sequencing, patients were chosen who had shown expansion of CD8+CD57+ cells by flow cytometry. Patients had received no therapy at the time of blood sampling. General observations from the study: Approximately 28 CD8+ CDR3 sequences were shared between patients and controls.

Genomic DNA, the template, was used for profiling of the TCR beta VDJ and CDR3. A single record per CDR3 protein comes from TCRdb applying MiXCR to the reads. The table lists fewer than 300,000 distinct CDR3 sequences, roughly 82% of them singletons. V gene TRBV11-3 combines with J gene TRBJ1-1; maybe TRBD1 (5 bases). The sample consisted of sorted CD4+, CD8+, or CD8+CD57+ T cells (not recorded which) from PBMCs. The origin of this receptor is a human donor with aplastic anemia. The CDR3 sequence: CASGSGRKNTEAFF. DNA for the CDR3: TGTGCCAGCGGTTCGGGACGCAAGAACACTGAAGCTTTCTTT.